This entry features one TCR beta chain sequence. The authors ran a second PCR of roughly 6 to 12 cycles using a sample-barcoded 5' primer and a J-beta primer mix. One entry per CDR3 protein, called by TCRdb with MiXCR from the 5' RACE reads. The sample holds around 990,000 distinct CDR3 sequences, 35% to 45% seen once. V dropped 2 bases and J dropped 5; count of bases not matched to a gene: 9. Germline values: CDR1 MNHEY, CDR2 SMNVEV (reference sequence). This CDR3 comprises 17 residues. This entry belongs to a study of blood T cells in healthy people across ages. The sequence was collected from a man younger than 35 in good health. The J gene is TRBJ1-2, the V gene TRBV27; 12 bases fit TRBD1. The sample was blood. Written as DNA, the CDR3 is TGTGCCAGCAGTTTAGGATATTCGGGACAGGGGGCTTATGGCTACACCTTC. This translates into CASSLGYSGQGAYGYTF.